This TCR beta chain was observed in a study of OX40 agonist ivuxolimab in advanced cancers. Study-wide points: Also showing low normalized T-cell clonal expansion were some of the nonresponders.

Concerning this clone: Its antigen is undetermined.

With baseline, cycle 4 day 1, and cycle 7 day 1 as timepoints, blood was sampled. The germline gives CDR1 SEHNR, CDR2 FQNEAQ (reference sequence). This CDR3 has 15 residues. The V end was cut by 1 base, the J end by 0 bases, with 7 bases between. Here immunoSEQ multiplex PCR was the method, and the copy in TCRdb shows in-frame clones only, minus some. The sample consists of 150,000 to 180,000 clones, 94% of them appearing once. The sequence was collected from an adult with an advanced solid tumor such as melanoma, head and neck, liver or kidney cancer. J is TRBJ1-5 and V is TRBV7-9; perhaps TRBD1 as D (5 bases). Here the sequenced sample was CD4+ or CD8+ T cells sorted from blood, taken in a trial of the OX40 agonist ivuxolimab. The CDR3 nucleotides read TGTGCCAGCAGCTTAGTAGGGGATAGCAATCAGCCCCAGCATTTT. It encodes CASSLVGDSNQPQHF.